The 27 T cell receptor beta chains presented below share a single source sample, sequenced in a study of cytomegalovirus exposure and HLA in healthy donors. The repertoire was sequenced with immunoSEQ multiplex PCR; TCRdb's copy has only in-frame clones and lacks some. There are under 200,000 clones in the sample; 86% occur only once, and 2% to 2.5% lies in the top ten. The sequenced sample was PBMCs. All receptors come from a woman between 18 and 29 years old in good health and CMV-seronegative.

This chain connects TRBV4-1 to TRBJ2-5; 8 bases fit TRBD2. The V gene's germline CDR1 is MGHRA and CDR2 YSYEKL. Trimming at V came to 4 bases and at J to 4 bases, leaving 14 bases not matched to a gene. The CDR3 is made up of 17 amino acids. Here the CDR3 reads CASSPKKGAGVRETQYF. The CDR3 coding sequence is TGCGCCAGCAGCCCTAAGAAGGGAGCGGGGGTGCGAGAGACCCAGTACTTC.

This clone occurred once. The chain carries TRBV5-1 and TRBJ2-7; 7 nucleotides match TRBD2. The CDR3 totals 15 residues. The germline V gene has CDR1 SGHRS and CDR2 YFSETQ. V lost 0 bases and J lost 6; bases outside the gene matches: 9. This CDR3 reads CASSLAESGGGEQYF. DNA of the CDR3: TGCGCCAGCAGCTTGGCAGAGTCGGGGGGAGGCGAGCAGTACTTC. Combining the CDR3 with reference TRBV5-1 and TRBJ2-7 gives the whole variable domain KAGVTQTPRYLIKTRGQQVTLSCSPISGHRSVSWYQQTPGQGLQFLFEYFSETQRNKGNFPGRFSGRQFSNSRSEMNVSTLELGDSALYLCASSLAESGGGEQYFGPGTRLTVT.

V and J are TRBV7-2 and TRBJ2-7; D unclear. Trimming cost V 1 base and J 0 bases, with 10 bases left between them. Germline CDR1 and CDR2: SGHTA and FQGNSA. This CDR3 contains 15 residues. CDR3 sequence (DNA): TGTGCCAGCAGCTTAGAGGTTGCAGGCTCCTACGAGCAGTACTTC. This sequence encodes CASSLEVAGSYEQYF.

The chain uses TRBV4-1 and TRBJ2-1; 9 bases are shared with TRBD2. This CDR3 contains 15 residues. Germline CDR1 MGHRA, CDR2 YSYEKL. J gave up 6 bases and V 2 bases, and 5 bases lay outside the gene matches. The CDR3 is CASSQLAGIGNEQFF. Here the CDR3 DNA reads TGCGCCAGCAGCCAACTAGCGGGAATTGGCAATGAGCAGTTCTTC.

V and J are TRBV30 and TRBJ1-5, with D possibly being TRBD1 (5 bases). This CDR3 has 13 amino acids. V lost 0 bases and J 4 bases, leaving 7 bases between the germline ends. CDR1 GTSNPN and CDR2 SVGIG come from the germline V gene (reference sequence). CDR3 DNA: TGTGCCTGGAGTGTGGGGGGGAATCAGCCCCAGCATTTT. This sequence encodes CAWSVGGNQPQHF. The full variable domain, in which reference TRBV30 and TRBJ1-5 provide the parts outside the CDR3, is SQTIHQWPATLVQPVGSPLSLECTVEGTSNPNLYWYRQAAGRGLQLLFYSVGIGQISSEVPQNLSASRPQDRQFILSSKKLLLSDSGFYLCAWSVGGNQPQHFGDGTRLSIL.

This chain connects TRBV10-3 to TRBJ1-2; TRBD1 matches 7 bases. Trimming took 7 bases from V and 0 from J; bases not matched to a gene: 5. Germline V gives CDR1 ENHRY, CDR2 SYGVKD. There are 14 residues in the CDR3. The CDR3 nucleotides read TGTGCCATCACCCGACAGGGAGCTAACTATGGCTACACCTTC. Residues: CAITRQGANYGYTF.

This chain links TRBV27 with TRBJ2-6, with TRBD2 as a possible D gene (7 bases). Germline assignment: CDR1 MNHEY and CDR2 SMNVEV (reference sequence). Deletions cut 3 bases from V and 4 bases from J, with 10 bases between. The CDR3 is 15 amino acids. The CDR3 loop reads CASSFGGGGANVLTF. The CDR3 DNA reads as TGTGCCAGCAGTTTTGGGGGGGGCGGGGCCAACGTCCTGACTTTC.

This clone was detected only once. In nucleotides, the CDR3 is TGTGCCAGTAGTATAGGTGGGACAGGGGGCTACGAGCAGTACTTC. Translation gives CASSIGGTGGYEQYF. The V call is TRBV19, the J call TRBJ2-7; TRBD1 agrees at 11 bases. V trimming: 1 base; J trimming: 3 bases; junction bases outside the gene matches: 2. Per the germline V gene, CDR1 is LNHDA and CDR2 is SQIVND (reference sequence). This CDR3 contains 15 residues.

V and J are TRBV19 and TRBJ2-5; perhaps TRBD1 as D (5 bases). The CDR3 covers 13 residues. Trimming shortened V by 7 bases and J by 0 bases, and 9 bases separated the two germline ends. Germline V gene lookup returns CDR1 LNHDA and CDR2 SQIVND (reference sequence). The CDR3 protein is CASKGRYQETQYF. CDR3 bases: TGTGCCAGTAAGGGGCGGTACCAAGAGACCCAGTACTTC.

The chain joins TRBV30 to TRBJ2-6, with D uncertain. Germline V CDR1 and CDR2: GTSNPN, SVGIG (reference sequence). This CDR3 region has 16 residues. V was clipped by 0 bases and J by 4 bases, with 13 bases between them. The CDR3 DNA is TGTGCCTGGAGTGTACTCCCCAGGCGAGGGGCCAACGTCCTGACTTTC. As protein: CAWSVLPRRGANVLTF.

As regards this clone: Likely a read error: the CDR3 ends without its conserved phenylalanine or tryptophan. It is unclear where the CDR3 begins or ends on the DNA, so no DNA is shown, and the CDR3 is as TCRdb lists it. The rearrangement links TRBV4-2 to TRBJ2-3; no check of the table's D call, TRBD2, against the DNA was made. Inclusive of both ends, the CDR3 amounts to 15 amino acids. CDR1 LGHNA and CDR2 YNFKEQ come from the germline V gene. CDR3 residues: CASSQDGGMAGALNL.

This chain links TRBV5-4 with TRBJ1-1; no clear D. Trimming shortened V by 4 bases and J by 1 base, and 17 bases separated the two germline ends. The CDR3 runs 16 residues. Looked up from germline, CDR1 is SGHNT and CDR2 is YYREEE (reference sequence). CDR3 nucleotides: TGTGCCAGCAGCCTGTACTACCAGTGGAAGAACACTGAAGCTTTCTTT. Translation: CASSLYYQWKNTEAFF.

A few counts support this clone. The CDR3 spells CASSFGTTNTGELFF. The CDR3 DNA follows: TGTGCCAGCAGTTTCGGGACAACGAACACCGGGGAGCTGTTTTTT. This rearrangement joins TRBV27 to TRBJ2-2; the D gene is possibly TRBD1 (6 bases). V lost 3 bases and J 0 bases, leaving 8 bases between the germline ends. Germline loops: CDR1 MNHEY, CDR2 SMNVEV (reference sequence). The CDR3 length is 15 residues.

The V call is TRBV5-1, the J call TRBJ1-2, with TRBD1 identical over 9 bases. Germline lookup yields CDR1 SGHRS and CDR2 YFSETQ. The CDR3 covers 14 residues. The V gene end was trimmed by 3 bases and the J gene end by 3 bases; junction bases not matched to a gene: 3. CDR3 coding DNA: TGCGCCAGCAGCTACCGGGACAGGGACTATGGCTACACCTTC. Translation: CASSYRDRDYGYTF.

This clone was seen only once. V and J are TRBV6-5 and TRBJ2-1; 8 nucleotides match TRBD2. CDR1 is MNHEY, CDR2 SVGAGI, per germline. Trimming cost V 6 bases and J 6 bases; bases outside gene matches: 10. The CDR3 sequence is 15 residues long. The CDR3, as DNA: TGTGCCAGCAGGCGGACTAGCAATTTCCTCAATGAGCAGTTCTTC. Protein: CASRRTSNFLNEQFF.

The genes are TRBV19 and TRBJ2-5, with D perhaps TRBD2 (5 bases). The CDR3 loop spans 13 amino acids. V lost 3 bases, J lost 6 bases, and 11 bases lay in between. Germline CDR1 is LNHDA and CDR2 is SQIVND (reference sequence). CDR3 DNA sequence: TGTGCCAGTAGTATGGCGGGTGAAAAGACCCAGTACTTC. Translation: CASSMAGEKTQYF.

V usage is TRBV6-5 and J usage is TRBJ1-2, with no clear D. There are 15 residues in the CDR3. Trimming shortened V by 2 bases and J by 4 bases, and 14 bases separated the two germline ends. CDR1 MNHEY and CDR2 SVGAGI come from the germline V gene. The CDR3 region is CASSYRRERGYGYTF. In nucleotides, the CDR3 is TGTGCCAGCAGTTACCGGAGGGAGCGTGGCTATGGCTACACCTTC.

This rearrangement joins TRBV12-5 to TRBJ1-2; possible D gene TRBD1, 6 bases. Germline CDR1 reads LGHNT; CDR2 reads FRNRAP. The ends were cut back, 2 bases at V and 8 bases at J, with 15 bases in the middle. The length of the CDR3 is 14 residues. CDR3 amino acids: CASGLIKQGDGYTF. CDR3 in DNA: TGTGCTAGTGGTTTGATTAAACAGGGCGACGGCTACACCTTC.

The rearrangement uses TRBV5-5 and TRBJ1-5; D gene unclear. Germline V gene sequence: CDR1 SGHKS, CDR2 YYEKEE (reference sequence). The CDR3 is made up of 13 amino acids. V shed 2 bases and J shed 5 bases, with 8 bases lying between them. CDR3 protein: CASSLVVDQPQHF. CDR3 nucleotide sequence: TGTGCCAGCAGCTTAGTCGTAGATCAGCCCCAGCATTTT.

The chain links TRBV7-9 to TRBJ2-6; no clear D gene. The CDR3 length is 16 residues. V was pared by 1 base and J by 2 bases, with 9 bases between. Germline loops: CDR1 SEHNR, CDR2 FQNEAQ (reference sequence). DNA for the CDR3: TGTGCCAGCAGCTTAGACAGAACCCCTGGGGCCAACGTCCTGACTTTC. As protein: CASSLDRTPGANVLTF.

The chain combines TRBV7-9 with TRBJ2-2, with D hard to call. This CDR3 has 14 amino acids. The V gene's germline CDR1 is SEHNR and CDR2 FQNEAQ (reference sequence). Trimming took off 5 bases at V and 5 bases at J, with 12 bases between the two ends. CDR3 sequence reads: CASSPSLRTGELFF. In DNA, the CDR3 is TGTGCCAGCAGCCCAAGCCTGCGGACCGGGGAGCTGTTTTTT.

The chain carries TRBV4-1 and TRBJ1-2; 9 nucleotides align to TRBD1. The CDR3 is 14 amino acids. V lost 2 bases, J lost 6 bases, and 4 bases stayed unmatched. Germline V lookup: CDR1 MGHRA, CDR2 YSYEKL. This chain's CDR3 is CASSQPDRGDGYTF. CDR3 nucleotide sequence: TGCGCCAGCAGCCAACCAGACAGGGGGGATGGCTACACCTTC.

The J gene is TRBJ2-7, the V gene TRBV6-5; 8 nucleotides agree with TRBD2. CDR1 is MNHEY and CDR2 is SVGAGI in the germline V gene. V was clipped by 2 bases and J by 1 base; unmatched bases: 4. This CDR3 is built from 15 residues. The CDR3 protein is CASSYSGSGSYEQYF. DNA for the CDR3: TGTGCCAGCAGTTACAGCGGGAGCGGTTCCTACGAGCAGTACTTC.

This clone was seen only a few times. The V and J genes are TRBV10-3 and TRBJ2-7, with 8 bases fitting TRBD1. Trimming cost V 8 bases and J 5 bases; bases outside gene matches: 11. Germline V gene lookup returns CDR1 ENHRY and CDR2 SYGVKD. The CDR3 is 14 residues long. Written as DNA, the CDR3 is TGTGCCATCCCTCTCCGGGACAGGCCCGACGAGCAGTACTTC. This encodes CAIPLRDRPDEQYF.

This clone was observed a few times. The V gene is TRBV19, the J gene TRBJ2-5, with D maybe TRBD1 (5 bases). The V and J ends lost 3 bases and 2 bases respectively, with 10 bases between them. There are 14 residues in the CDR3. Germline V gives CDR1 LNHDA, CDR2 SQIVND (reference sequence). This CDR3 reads CASSIRVGQETQYF. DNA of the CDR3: TGTGCCAGTAGTATCAGGGTCGGGCAAGAGACCCAGTACTTC. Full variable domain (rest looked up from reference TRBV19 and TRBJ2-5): DGGITQSPKYLFRKEGQNVTLSCEQNLNHDAMYWYRQDPGQGLRLIYYSQIVNDFQKGDIAEGYSVSREKKESFPLTVTSAQKNPTAFYLCASSIRVGQETQYFGPGTRLLVL.

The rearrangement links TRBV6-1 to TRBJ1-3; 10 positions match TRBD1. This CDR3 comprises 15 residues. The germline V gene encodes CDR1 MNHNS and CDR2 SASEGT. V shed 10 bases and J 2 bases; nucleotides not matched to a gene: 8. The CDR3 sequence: CAISRDRGTGNTIYF. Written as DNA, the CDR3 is TGTGCCATTAGCCGGGACAGGGGAACTGGAAACACCATATATTTT.

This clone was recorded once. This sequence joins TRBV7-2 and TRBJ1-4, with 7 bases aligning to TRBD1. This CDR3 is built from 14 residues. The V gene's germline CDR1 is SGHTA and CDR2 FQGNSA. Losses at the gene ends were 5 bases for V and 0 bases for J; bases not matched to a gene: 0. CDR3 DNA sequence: TGTGCCAGCAGCGACAGGGCAACTAATGAAAAACTGTTTTTT. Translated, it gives CASSDRATNEKLFF.